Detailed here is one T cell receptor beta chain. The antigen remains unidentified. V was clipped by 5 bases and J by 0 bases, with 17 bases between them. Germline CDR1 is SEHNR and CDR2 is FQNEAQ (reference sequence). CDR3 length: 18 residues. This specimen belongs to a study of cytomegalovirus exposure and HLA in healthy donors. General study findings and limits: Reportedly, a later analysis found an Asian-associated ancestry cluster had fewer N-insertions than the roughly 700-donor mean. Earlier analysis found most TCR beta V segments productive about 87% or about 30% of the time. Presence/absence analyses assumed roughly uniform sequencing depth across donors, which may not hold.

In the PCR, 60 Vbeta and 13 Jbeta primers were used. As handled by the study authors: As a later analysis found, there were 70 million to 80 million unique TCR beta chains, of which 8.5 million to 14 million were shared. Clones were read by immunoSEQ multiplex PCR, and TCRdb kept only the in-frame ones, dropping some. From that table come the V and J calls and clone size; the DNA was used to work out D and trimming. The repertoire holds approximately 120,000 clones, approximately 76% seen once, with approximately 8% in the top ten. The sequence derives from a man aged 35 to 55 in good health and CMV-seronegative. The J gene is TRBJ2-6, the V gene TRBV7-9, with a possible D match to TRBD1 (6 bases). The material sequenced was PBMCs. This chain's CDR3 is CASSPAGTRFSGANVLTF. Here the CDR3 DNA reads TGTGCCAGCAGCCCGGCCGGGACAAGATTCTCTGGGGCCAACGTCCTGACTTTC.